The 28 T cell receptor beta chains below come from one sample, sequenced in a study of technical replicates of blood from a handful of donors. This table comes from immunoSEQ multiplex PCR, and its TCRdb copy is limited to in-frame clones, with some not included. The top ten clones hold about 0.23% of a sample with tens of thousands of clones, roughly nine tenths of them seen once. The sequencing input was T cells isolated from PBMCs. These receptors originate from a human donor in good health.

This chain connects TRBV6-5 to TRBJ2-3; D possibly corresponds to TRBD1 (6 bases). CDR3 size: 15 residues. V was pared by 6 bases and J by 0 bases, with 13 bases between. Germline V gene data show CDR1 as MNHEY and CDR2 as SVGAGI. The DNA for the CDR3 is TGTGCCAGCAGCCGTGGGGGCTTTAGCACAGATACGCAGTATTTT. As protein: CASSRGGFSTDTQYF.

The rearrangement links TRBV6-1 to TRBJ2-7; 10 nucleotides align to TRBD1. There are 16 residues in the CDR3. J was trimmed by 4 bases and V by 0 bases; bases with no gene match: 6. The germline V gene has CDR1 MNHNS and CDR2 SASEGT. The CDR3 sequence: CASSEAGGTGVYEQYF. The CDR3 DNA sequence: TGTGCCAGCAGTGAAGCGGGGGGGACAGGGGTTTACGAGCAGTACTTC.

The V call is TRBV7-8, the J call TRBJ2-6; no reliable D call. Germline values: CDR1 SGHVS, CDR2 FQNEAQ. CDR3 length: 16 residues. V gave up 0 bases and J gave up 1 base, with 7 bases separating them. The CDR3 DNA reads as TGTGCCAGCAGCTTAGCCCACAGTTCTGGGGCCAACGTCCTGACTTTC. This encodes CASSLAHSSGANVLTF.

The rearrangement uses TRBV7-2 and TRBJ2-7; 9 bases align to TRBD2. V dropped 5 bases and J dropped 5; count of bases not matched to a gene: 10. This CDR3 has 15 amino acids. CDR1 SGHTA and CDR2 FQGNSA come from the germline V gene. The CDR3 DNA follows: TGTGCCAGCAGCGGTCCGGGACTAGCCTCTGACGAGCAGTACTTC. It yields the protein CASSGPGLASDEQYF.

V and J are TRBV19 and TRBJ1-5, with TRBD1 identical over 7 bases. This CDR3 has 13 residues. CDR1 and CDR2 (germline): LNHDA, SQIVND (reference sequence). The V segment lost 8 bases and the J segment 2 bases; nucleotides outside the gene matches: 3. The CDR3 DNA is TGTGCCAGTGCAGGACAGGGCAATCAGCCCCAGCATTTT. Its translation: CASAGQGNQPQHF.

The V and J genes are TRBV5-6 and TRBJ2-1, with a weak D call TRBD1 (6 bases). The CDR3 is made up of 14 amino acids. Trimming stripped 2 bases from V and 4 bases from J, with 10 bases between. Germline CDR1 reads SGHDT; CDR2 reads YYEEEE. The CDR3 DNA sequence: TGTGCCAGCAGCTTCCTTAGGGGGTACAATGAGCAGTTCTTC. The encoded protein is CASSFLRGYNEQFF.

V usage is TRBV5-6 and J usage is TRBJ2-3; possibly TRBD1 for D (6 bases). The V end lost 1 base, the J end lost 3 bases, and 12 bases lay between the germline ends. The CDR3 length is 15 residues. Germline V CDR1 and CDR2: SGHDT, YYEEEE. CDR3 sequence (DNA): TGTGCCAGCAGCTTGCCAGGGGTGGAGACAGATACGCAGTATTTT. Amino acids: CASSLPGVETDTQYF.

This chain joins TRBV4-1 and TRBJ2-1, with TRBD1 matching over 8 bases. CDR3 size: 17 residues. The V and J ends lost 2 bases and 4 bases, in that order; junction bases with no gene match: 10. Looked up from germline, CDR1 is MGHRA and CDR2 is YSYEKL. CDR3 sequence (DNA): TGCGCCAGCAGCCAACCATACAGGGGGTCCCTTTACAATGAGCAGTTCTTC. This codes for CASSQPYRGSLYNEQFF.

The V and J genes are TRBV10-3 and TRBJ2-3, with D unclear. This CDR3 spans 12 amino acids. Looked up from germline, CDR1 is ENHRY and CDR2 is SYGVKD. V gave up 3 bases and J gave up 2 bases, with 3 bases separating them. CDR3 protein: CAISDYTDTQYF. CDR3 bases: TGTGCCATCAGTGACTACACAGATACGCAGTATTTT.

This clone was counted once. The chain is built from TRBV27 and TRBJ1-4, with 10 bases identical to TRBD1. Germline trimming cut 1 base from V and 7 bases from J; bases unmatched to any gene: 6. Per the germline V gene, CDR1 is MNHEY and CDR2 is SMNVEV (reference sequence). The CDR3 spans 16 residues. The CDR3 DNA sequence: TGTGCCAGCAGTTTATTCGACAGGGGGCATAGTGAAAAACTGTTTTTT. The encoded protein is CASSLFDRGHSEKLFF.

The gene calls are TRBV27 and TRBJ2-1; D may be TRBD2 (5 bases). The CDR3 is 15 amino acids. Germline V gene sequence: CDR1 MNHEY, CDR2 SMNVEV (reference sequence). V lost 2 bases and J 0 bases, leaving 8 bases between the germline ends. The CDR3 bases are TGTGCCAGCAGTTTAACGGCGGGCTCCTACAATGAGCAGTTCTTC. It encodes CASSLTAGSYNEQFF.

The V and J genes are TRBV7-3 and TRBJ2-1, with a weak D call TRBD2 (6 bases). Looked up from germline, CDR1 is SGHTA and CDR2 is FQGTGA. Trimming took off 5 bases at V and 8 bases at J, with 13 bases between the two ends. The CDR3 contains 13 residues. Written as DNA, the CDR3 is TGTGCCAGCAGCACTCTTTCGGGAGATGAGCAGTTCTTC. Residues: CASSTLSGDEQFF.

The chain is built from TRBV5-6 and TRBJ2-1, with TRBD2 identical over 11 bases. Germline-derived CDR1 and CDR2 are SGHDT and YYEEEE. The CDR3 sequence is 16 residues long. V was clipped by 4 bases and J by 6 bases; unmatched bases: 9. The CDR3 DNA follows: TGTGCCAGCAGCCGCTTGACTAGCGGGACAGCCAATGAGCAGTTCTTC. Translation gives CASSRLTSGTANEQFF.

V and J are TRBV10-1 and TRBJ2-5; D is possibly TRBD2 (5 bases). CDR3 length equals 13 residues. Trimming left V 2 bases short and J 3 bases short, with 7 bases between. Germline-derived CDR1 and CDR2 are WNHNN and SYGVQD (reference sequence). The CDR3 spells CASSEVREETQYF. The CDR3 coding sequence is TGCGCCAGCAGTGAGGTGCGGGAAGAGACCCAGTACTTC.

The chain combines TRBV2 with TRBJ2-7; a possible D gene is TRBD1 (6 bases). Trimming took off 1 base at V and 6 bases at J, with 25 bases between the two ends. CDR1 and CDR2 (germline): SNHLY, FYNNEI. The CDR3 totals 18 residues. The CDR3 sequence is CASSEEDLGQYELGEQYF. The CDR3 coding sequence is TGTGCCAGCAGTGAAGAGGACCTCGGACAGTACGAATTGGGCGAGCAGTACTTC.

The CDR3 sequence is CSYLNPIEAFF. CDR3 DNA sequence: TGCAGCTACTTGAACCCAATAGAAGCTTTCTTT. The V call is TRBV29-1, the J call TRBJ1-1, with D unclear. Looked up from germline, CDR1 is SQVTM and CDR2 is ANQGSEA. The CDR3 loop spans 11 amino acids. V was shortened by 8 bases and J by 8 bases, with 15 bases between the two germline ends.

The chain joins TRBV5-1 to TRBJ1-2; 7 bases align to TRBD1. The CDR3 is made up of 12 amino acids. CDR1 is SGHRS, CDR2 YFSETQ, per germline. The J segment lost 8 bases and the V segment lost 7 bases, leaving 8 bases of the junction unmatched. CDR3 sequence reads: CASAGTVKGYTF. CDR3 sequence (DNA): TGCGCCAGCGCCGGGACAGTAAAAGGCTACACCTTC.

The CDR3 region has the DNA TGCGCCAGCAGCGCCGGGACTAGGCTTCTCGGGGAGCAGTACTTC. Its translation: CASSAGTRLLGEQYF. The rearrangement links TRBV5-1 to TRBJ2-7; TRBD2 matches 8 bases. The CDR3 loop spans 15 amino acids. Germline-derived CDR1 and CDR2 are SGHRS and YFSETQ. J was trimmed by 7 bases and V by 4 bases; bases with no gene match: 13.

The chain carries TRBV19 and TRBJ2-1, with D uncertain. Germline CDR1 is LNHDA and CDR2 is SQIVND (reference sequence). The CDR3 runs to 14 residues. V lost 3 bases, J lost 0 bases, and 6 bases lay in between. In nucleotides, the CDR3 is TGTGCCAGTAGTATGGTGAGCTCCTACAATGAGCAGTTCTTC. Translation: CASSMVSSYNEQFF.

The chain combines TRBV6-1 with TRBJ2-3; TRBD2 matches 13 bases. The germline V gene has CDR1 MNHNS and CDR2 SASEGT. The junction had 7 bases not matched to a gene; V was cut back by 4 bases and J by 0 bases. The CDR3 has 18 amino acids. CDR3 region: CASSGTLAGGKSTDTQYF. DNA for the CDR3: TGTGCCAGCAGTGGAACACTAGCGGGGGGGAAGAGCACAGATACGCAGTATTTT.

This clone was recorded once. V gene TRBV2 combines with J gene TRBJ1-5; D is possibly TRBD1 (5 bases). Trimming took 3 bases from V and 5 from J, leaving 11 bases between them. Looked up from germline, CDR1 is SNHLY and CDR2 is FYNNEI. The CDR3 has 14 amino acids. Here the CDR3 DNA reads TGTGCCAGCAGTGACTGGACGGGGGATCAGCCCCAGCATTTT. Translated: CASSDWTGDQPQHF.

The V and J genes are TRBV5-1 and TRBJ2-7; D is possibly TRBD2 (6 bases). Trimming took 0 bases from V and 1 from J, leaving 14 bases between them. The CDR3 is 16 residues long. Germline V gene lookup returns CDR1 SGHRS and CDR2 YFSETQ. CDR3 region: CASSLGTGTVSYEQYF. In DNA, the CDR3 is TGCGCCAGCAGCTTGGGAACCGGGACTGTGTCCTACGAGCAGTACTTC.

The V and J genes are TRBV5-4 and TRBJ2-1; D is perhaps TRBD2 (6 bases). CDR3 size: 19 residues. V was clipped by 4 bases and J by 8 bases, with 31 bases between them. Germline CDR1 is SGHNT and CDR2 is YYREEE (reference sequence). The CDR3 bases are TGTGCCAGCAGCGCCCCGCCGGGAGCGGTTCGGGTGGCTGACCATGAGCAGTTCTTC. This encodes CASSAPPGAVRVADHEQFF. The full variable domain, in which reference TRBV5-4 and TRBJ2-1 provide the parts outside the CDR3, is ETGVTQSPTHLIKTRGQQVTLRCSSQSGHNTVSWYQQALGQGPQFIFQYYREEENGRGNFPPRFSGLQFPNYSSELNVNALELDDSALYLCASSAPPGAVRVADHEQFFGPGTRLTVL.

The chain employs TRBV4-1 and TRBJ2-3; 7 nucleotides line up with TRBD1. In germline, CDR1 is MGHRA, CDR2 YSYEKL. With 2 bases clipped from V and 7 bases from J, the junction kept 9 bases outside the gene matches. This CDR3 has 15 residues. The CDR3 DNA sequence: TGCGCCAGCAGCCAATTGACAGGGACAGACAATACGCAGTATTTT. Translated, it gives CASSQLTGTDNTQYF.

This chain joins TRBV18 and TRBJ2-7, with 8 positions matching TRBD2. Germline V lookup: CDR1 KGHSH, CDR2 LQKENI. V lost 0 bases and J lost 3; bases outside the gene matches: 7. This CDR3 comprises 16 residues. The CDR3 sequence: CASSPPRAGGFYEQYF. DNA for the CDR3: TGTGCCAGCTCACCACCGCGCGCGGGAGGATTCTACGAGCAGTACTTC. Drawing the rest from reference TRBV18 and TRBJ2-7, the complete variable domain is NAGVMQNPRHLVRRRGQEARLRCSPMKGHSHVYWYRQLPEEGLKFMVYLQKENIIDESGMPKERFSAEFPKEGPSILRIQQVVRGDSAAYFCASSPPRAGGFYEQYFGPGTRLTVT.

The chain employs TRBV27 and TRBJ1-2, with 8 bases matching TRBD1. The CDR3 is made up of 14 amino acids. After removal of 6 bases from V and 2 bases from J, the junction contained 5 bases not matched to a gene. The germline V gene has CDR1 MNHEY and CDR2 SMNVEV (reference sequence). CDR3 in amino acids: CASSWTGPNYGYTF. The CDR3 nucleotides are TGTGCCAGCAGCTGGACAGGGCCAAACTATGGCTACACCTTC.

This clone came up once. The chain joins TRBV30 to TRBJ1-2, with D possibly matching TRBD1 (6 bases). CDR1 is GTSNPN and CDR2 is SVGIG in the germline V gene (reference sequence). The CDR3 consists of 13 residues. V was shortened by 0 bases and J by 6 bases, with 11 bases between the two germline ends. The CDR3 nucleotides are TGTGCCTGGAGTGTACAGGGCAGAAATGGCTACACCTTC. Protein: CAWSVQGRNGYTF.

This chain connects TRBV12-5 to TRBJ2-7; 8 positions match TRBD1. The trim removed 7 bases at V and 4 bases at J, leaving 15 bases unmatched. CDR1 LGHNT and CDR2 FRNRAP come from the germline V gene. The CDR3 has 16 amino acids. CDR3 in DNA: TGTGCTAGTGACCCTCCAGGGGGCGCAAAGAATTACGAGCAGTACTTC. Protein product: CASDPPGGAKNYEQYF.